One sample yielded the 3 T cell receptor beta chains listed below, sequenced in a study of metastatic and nonmetastatic thyroid tumors. TCRdb used MiXCR to call clones anew from the PCR reads. The sample shows roughly 20,000 clones, over 15% of them seen only once. Nobody among the patients had been given any treatment before thyroid surgery. Sample: blood. These TCRs come from a male donor with papillary thyroid cancer or a benign thyroid nodule (not recorded which). Some clones in this sample may be carry-over from other donors' samples.

This clone is categorized as medium-sized. V gene TRBV19 combines with J gene TRBJ2-2; 10 bases are a match to TRBD1. The CDR3 is 14 amino acids. V lost 6 bases, J lost 7 bases, and 5 bases stayed unmatched. The germline V gene has CDR1 LNHDA and CDR2 SQIVND (reference sequence). The CDR3 loop is CASSGTGDGGELFF. CDR3 nucleotides: TGTGCCAGTAGCGGGACAGGGGATGGCGGGGAGCTGTTTTTT.

Ten or more counts support this clone. The rearrangement links TRBV27 to TRBJ2-4, with D hard to call. The CDR3 sequence is 11 residues long. Between the trimmed V and J ends, which lost 6 bases and 4 bases, there was a span of 4 bases. Germline V gene lookup returns CDR1 MNHEY and CDR2 SMNVEV (reference sequence). CDR3 amino acids: CASRTKNIQYF. The CDR3 region has the DNA TGTGCCAGCAGGACGAAAAACATTCAGTACTTC.

The count of this clone is one. The chain joins TRBV4-2 to TRBJ2-7; 10 bases are a match to TRBD1. The CDR3 sequence is 14 residues long. Germline V gene data show CDR1 as LGHNA and CDR2 as YNFKEQ. J lost 2 bases, V lost 6 bases, and 4 bases had no gene match. CDR3 amino acids: CASRGQGDTYEQYF. CDR3 DNA sequence: TGTGCCAGCAGAGGACAGGGGGATACCTACGAGCAGTACTTC.